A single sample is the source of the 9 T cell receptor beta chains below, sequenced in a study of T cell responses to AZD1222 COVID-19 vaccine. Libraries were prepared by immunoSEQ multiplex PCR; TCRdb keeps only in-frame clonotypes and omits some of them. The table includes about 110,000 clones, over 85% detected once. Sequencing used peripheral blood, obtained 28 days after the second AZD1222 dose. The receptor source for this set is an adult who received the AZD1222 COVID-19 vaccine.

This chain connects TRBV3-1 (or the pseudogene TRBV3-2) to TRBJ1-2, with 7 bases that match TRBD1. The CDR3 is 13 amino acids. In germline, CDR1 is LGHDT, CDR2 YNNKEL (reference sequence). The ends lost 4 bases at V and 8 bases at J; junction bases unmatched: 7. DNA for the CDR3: TGTGCCAGCAGCCCTCAACAGGGGTACGGCTACACCTTC. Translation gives CASSPQQGYGYTF.

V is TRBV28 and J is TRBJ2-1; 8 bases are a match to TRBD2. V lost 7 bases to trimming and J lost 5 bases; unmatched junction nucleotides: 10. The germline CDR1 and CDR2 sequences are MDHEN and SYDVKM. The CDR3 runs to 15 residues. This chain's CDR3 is CASTPGGQGHNEQFF. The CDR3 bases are TGTGCCAGCACACCGGGGGGGCAGGGTCACAATGAGCAGTTCTTC.

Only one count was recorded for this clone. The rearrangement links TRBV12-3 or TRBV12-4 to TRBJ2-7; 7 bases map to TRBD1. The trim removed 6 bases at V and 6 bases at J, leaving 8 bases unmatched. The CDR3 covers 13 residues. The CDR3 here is CASRPKDRVEQYF. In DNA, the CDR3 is TGTGCCAGCAGACCCAAAGACAGGGTCGAGCAGTACTTC.

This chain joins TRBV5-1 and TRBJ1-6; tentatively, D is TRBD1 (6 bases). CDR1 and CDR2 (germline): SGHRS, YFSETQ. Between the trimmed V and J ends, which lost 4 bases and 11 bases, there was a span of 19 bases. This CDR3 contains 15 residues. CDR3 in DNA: TGCGCCAGCAGCCCTCCGGGCCAGGGGAGGACACCCCTCCACTTT. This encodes CASSPPGQGRTPLHF.

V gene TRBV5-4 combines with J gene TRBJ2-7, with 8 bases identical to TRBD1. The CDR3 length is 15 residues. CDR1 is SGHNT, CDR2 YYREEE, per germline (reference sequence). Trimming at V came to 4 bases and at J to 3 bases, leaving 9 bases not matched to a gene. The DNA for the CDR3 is TGTGCCAGCAGCCCAGGGACAGGTTCCCGCTACGAGCAGTACTTC. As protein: CASSPGTGSRYEQYF.

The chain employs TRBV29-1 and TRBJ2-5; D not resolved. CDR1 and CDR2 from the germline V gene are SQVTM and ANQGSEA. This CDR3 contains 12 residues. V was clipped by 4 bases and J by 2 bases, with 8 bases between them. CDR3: CSVAPTQETQYF. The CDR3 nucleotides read TGCAGCGTTGCTCCCACACAAGAGACCCAGTACTTC. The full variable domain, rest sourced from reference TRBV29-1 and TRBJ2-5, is SAVISQKPSRDICQRGTSLTIQCQVDSQVTMMFWYRQQPGQSLTLIATANQGSEATYESGFVIDKFPISRPNLTFSTLTVSNMSPEDSSIYLCSVAPTQETQYFGPGTRLLVL.

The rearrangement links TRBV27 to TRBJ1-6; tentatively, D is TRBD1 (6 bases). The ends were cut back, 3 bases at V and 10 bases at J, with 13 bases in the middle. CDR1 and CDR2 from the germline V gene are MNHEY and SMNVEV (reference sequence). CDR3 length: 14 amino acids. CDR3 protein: CASSLIQGGSPLHF. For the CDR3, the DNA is TGTGCCAGCAGTTTGATACAGGGAGGCTCACCCCTCCACTTT.

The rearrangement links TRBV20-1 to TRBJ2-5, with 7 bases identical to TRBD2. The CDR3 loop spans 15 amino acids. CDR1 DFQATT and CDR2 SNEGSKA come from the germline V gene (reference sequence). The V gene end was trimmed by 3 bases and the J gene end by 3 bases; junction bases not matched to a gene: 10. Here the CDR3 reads CSASFWAGDKETQYF. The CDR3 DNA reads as TGCAGTGCTAGTTTTTGGGCGGGGGATAAAGAGACCCAGTACTTC.

The CDR3 DNA is TGCAGTGCTAGTCCGGGACTAGCGGCTTACAATGAGCAGTTCTTC. Translating it yields CSASPGLAAYNEQFF. The J gene is TRBJ2-1, the V gene TRBV20-1; 11 bases line up with TRBD2. The CDR3 spans 15 residues. Germline-derived CDR1 and CDR2 are DFQATT and SNEGSKA (reference sequence). The J segment lost 4 bases and the V segment lost 3 bases, leaving 5 bases of the junction unmatched.